One TCR beta chain is described in this entry. Study processing details: Scientists estimated how many nucleated cells there were by amplifying reference gene primers. TCRdb's table, derived via immunoSEQ multiplex PCR, lists solely in-frame clones and lacks some. That table supplies the V and J calls and clone size; D and trimming were determined from the DNA. Found here are hundreds of thousands of clones, roughly 84% of them singletons; the top ten hold about 3.8%. The data originate from a study of blood T cell repertoires in COVID-19. Turning to the study itself: Acute and convalescent COVID-19 samples came from the United States, Italy and Spain. Sources were T cells, B-cell-depleted T cells, or PBMCs; the material itself was cDNA or gDNA.

The clonotype was recovered from an elderly woman with acute or convalescent COVID-19. The sequenced sample consisted of peripheral blood.

CDR3 loop: CASSQVHRGGYTF. The DNA for the CDR3 is TGTGCCAGCAGCCAAGTACATAGGGGCGGCTACACCTTC. This chain links TRBV14 with TRBJ1-2, with a weak D call TRBD1 (5 bases). Germline V CDR1 and CDR2: SGHDN, FVKESK. The CDR3 covers 13 residues. V was trimmed by 1 base and J by 8 bases, leaving 11 bases between them.